This entry is about one TCR beta chain. This record belongs to a study of blood T cell repertoires in COVID-19. As for the study in general: The analysed material was cDNA or gDNA that came from T cells, B-cell-depleted T cells, or PBMCs.

The assay was immunoSEQ multiplex PCR, and TCRdb's table has in-frame clones only and misses some. The sample carries some 45,000 clones, approximately 80% recorded once. The source is a woman aged 60-70 years with acute or convalescent COVID-19. Sample: peripheral blood.

The CDR3 DNA reads as TGCAGCGTTCGGACAGCTAACAATCAGCCCCAGCATTTT. This encodes CSVRTANNQPQHF. The V and J genes are TRBV29-1 and TRBJ1-5; D might be TRBD1 (6 bases). This CDR3 contains 13 residues. Germline-derived CDR1 and CDR2 are SQVTM and ANQGSEA. V was cut by 5 bases and J by 3 bases, with 11 bases left in between.